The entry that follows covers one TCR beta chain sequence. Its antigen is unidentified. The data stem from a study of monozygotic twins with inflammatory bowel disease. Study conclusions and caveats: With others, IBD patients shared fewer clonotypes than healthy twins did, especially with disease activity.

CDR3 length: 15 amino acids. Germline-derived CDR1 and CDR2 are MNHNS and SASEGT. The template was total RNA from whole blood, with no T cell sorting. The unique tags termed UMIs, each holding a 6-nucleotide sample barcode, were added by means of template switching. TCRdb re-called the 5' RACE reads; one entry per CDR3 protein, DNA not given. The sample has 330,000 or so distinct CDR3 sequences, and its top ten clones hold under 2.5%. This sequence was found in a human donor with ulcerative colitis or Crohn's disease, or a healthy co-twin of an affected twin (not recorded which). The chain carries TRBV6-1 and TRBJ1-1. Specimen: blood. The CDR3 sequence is CASSSRPTVGTEAFF.